The 3 T cell receptor beta chains reported below all come from one sample, sequenced in a study of blood T cell repertoires in COVID-19. The data were produced by immunoSEQ multiplex PCR, yet TCRdb's version contains in-frame clones alone and is incomplete. The sample yields some 30,000 clones, about 91% seen once. The sequenced sample consisted of peripheral blood. All receptors come from a man aged 45-65 years with active COVID-19.

The chain combines TRBV2 with TRBJ1-4; D is uncertain. V lost 0 bases and J lost 6, with 11 bases in between. Germline lookup yields CDR1 SNHLY and CDR2 FYNNEI. CDR3 length: 15 residues. This CDR3 reads CASSEALLGDEKLFF. CDR3 DNA: TGTGCCAGCAGTGAAGCGCTTTTGGGCGATGAAAAACTGTTTTTT.

The CDR3 DNA follows: TGTGCCAGCAGTTTTAGCGGAGCCTCCTACGAGCAGTACTTC. Translation gives CASSFSGASYEQYF. V is TRBV27 and J is TRBJ2-7; TRBD2 is a possible D gene (6 bases). Germline CDR1 is MNHEY and CDR2 is SMNVEV (reference sequence). This CDR3 comprises 14 residues. Trimming removed 3 bases at V and 0 bases at J, with 9 bases between.

This chain joins TRBV6-2 or TRBV6-3 and TRBJ2-1; 11 bases agree with TRBD2. V was pared by 4 bases and J by 0 bases, with 5 bases of the junction left unmatched. This CDR3 has 17 amino acids. Germline loops: CDR1 MNHEY, CDR2 SVGEGT. CDR3 sequence: CASSSRLAGSSYNEQFF. The CDR3 nucleotides read TGTGCCAGCAGTTCGAGACTAGCGGGGAGCTCCTACAATGAGCAGTTCTTC.